This T cell receptor beta chain originates from a study of control samples from healthy donors and cancer patients. The data were produced by immunoSEQ multiplex PCR, yet TCRdb's version contains in-frame clones alone and is incomplete. This sample yields 150,000 or so clones, of which roughly 94% are seen a single time; approximately 15% belongs to the top ten. Per germline, CDR1 SQVTM and CDR2 ANQGSEA. Trimming cost V 4 bases and J 1 base, with 13 bases left between them. The CDR3 has 14 residues. Input material: PBMCs. This receptor was identified in a man in his sixties with colorectal cancer. The V call is TRBV29-1, the J call TRBJ1-1; D is ambiguous. CDR3 protein: CSVGAGQENTEAFF. CDR3 nucleotides: TGCAGCGTTGGCGCCGGGCAGGAGAACACTGAAGCTTTCTTT.